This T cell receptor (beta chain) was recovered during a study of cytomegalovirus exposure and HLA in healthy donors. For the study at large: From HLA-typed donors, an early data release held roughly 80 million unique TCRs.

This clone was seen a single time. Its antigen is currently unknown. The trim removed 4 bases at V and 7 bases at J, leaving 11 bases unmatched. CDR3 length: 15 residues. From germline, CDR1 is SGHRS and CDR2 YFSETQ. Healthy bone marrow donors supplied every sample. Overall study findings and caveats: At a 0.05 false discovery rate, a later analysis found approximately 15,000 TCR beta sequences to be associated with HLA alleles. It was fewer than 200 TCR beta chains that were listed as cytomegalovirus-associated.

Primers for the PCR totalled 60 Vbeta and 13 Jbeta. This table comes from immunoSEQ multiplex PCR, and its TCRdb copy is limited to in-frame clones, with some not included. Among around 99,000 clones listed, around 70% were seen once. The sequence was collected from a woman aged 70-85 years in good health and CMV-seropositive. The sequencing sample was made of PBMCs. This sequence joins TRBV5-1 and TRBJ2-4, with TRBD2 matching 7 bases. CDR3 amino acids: CASSPDGLGANIQYF. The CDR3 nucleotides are TGCGCCAGCAGCCCAGATGGACTAGGGGCCAACATTCAGTACTTC.